This T cell receptor beta chain was sequenced for a study of blood T cells in healthy people across ages. Only a few counts were recorded for this clonotype. CDR1 and CDR2 (germline): SGHTA, FQGNSA. Trimming removed 4 bases at V and 7 bases at J, with 11 bases between. The CDR3 totals 13 residues. A sample-barcoded 5' primer and a J-beta primer mix were used in a second PCR of roughly 7 to 11 cycles. Each of the samples gave a minimum of 3 million paired-end reads that contained CDR3. TCRdb reprocessed the 5' RACE reads via MiXCR and lists one record per CDR3 protein. This table has 1.5 million to 2 million distinct CDR3 sequences, under 30% appearing once.

This sequence was found in a woman under 40 in good health. Sequencing input: blood. The rearrangement joins TRBV7-2 to TRBJ1-5; tentative D call: TRBD1 (5 bases). CDR3 DNA: TGTGCCAGCAGCTCGGGACCGGAGCAGCCCCAGCATTTT. Translation: CASSSGPEQPQHF.